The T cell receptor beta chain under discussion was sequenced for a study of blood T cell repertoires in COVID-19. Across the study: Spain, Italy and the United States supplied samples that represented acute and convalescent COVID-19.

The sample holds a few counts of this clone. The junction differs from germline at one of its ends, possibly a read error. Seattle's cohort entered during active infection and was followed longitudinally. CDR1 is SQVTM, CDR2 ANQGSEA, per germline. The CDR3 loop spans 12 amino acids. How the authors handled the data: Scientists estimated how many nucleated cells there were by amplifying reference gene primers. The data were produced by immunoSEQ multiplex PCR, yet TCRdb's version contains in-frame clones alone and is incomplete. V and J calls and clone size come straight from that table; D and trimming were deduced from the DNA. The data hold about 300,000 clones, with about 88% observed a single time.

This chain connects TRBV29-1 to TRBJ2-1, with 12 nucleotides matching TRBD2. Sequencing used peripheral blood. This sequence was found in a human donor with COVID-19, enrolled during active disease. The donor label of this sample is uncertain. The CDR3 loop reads CSPRLAGEVEVF. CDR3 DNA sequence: TGCAGCCCAAGACTAGCGGGAGAAGTTGAGGTCTTC.